The 2 T cell receptor beta chains below all came from one sample that was sequenced in a study of post-analysis software for immune sequencing data. Antigen specificity for these receptors is unknown. Study results and limitations: Five TRBV segments occurring more often in patients than controls included TRBV5-6, TRBV5-1 and TRBV20-1.

TCR beta libraries were prepared from cDNA with unique molecular identifiers. From the PCR reads, TCRdb called clonotypes with MiXCR, one entry per CDR3 protein. The sample has 740,000 or so distinct CDR3 sequences; approximately 57% are singletons. The sequencing sample was made of blood. All receptors come from a girl aged 10-17 years with multiple sclerosis.

In this sample, this clonotype turned up a few times. This chain links TRBV6-5 with TRBJ2-5; D is undetermined. This CDR3 contains 14 residues. CDR1 MNHEY and CDR2 SVGAGI come from the germline V gene. Trimming removed 2 bases at V and 4 bases at J, with 11 bases between. CDR3 in DNA: TGTGCCAGCAGTTACGCATGGGGATTAGAGACCCAGTACTTC. Protein sequence: CASSYAWGLETQYF.

The V and J genes are TRBV21-1 and TRBJ1-2; the table calls TRBD1, which could not be checked here. TRBV21-1 is termed a pseudogene. This CDR3 spans 14 amino acids. CDR3 nucleotide sequence: TGTGCCAGCAGCAACCCCTGGGGGGCCTATGGCTACACCTTC. Encoded protein: CASSNPWGAYGYTF.